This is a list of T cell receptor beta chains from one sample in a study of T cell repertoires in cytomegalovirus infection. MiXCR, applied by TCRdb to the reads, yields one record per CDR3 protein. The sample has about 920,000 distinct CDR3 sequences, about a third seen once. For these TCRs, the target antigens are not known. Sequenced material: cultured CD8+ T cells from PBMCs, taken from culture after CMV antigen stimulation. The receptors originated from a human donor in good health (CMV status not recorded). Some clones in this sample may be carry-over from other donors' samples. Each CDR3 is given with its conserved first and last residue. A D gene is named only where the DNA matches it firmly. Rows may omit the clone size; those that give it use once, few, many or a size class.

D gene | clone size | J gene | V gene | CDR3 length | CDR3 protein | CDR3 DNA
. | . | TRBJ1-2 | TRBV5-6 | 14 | CASSFGRPSDDYTF | TGTGCCAGCAGCTTTGGCAGGCCCTCGGACGACTACACCTTC
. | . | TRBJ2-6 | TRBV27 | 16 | CASSLSVGDGANVLTF | TGTGCCAGCAGTTTATCGGTAGGAGATGGGGCCAACGTCCTGACTTTC
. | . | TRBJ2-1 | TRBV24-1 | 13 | CATSVEDIYEQFF | TGTGCCACCAGTGTCGAGGACATCTATGAGCAGTTCTTC
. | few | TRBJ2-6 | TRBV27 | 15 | CASSLWVPGANVLTF | TGTGCCAGCAGTTTATGGGTGCCTGGGGCCAACGTCCTGACTTTC
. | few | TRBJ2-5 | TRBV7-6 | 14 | CASSLARGEETQYF | TGTGCCAGCAGCTTAGCGAGAGGGGAAGAGACCCAGTACTTC
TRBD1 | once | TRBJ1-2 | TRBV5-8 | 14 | CASSTRQGRYGYTF | TGTGCCAGCAGCACAAGACAGGGCCGCTATGGCTACACCTTC
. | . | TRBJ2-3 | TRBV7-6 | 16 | CASSSRKGRSTDTQYF | TGTGCCAGCAGCTCTAGGAAGGGACGGTCCACAGATACGCAGTATTTT
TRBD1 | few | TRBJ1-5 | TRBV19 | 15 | CASRRDRGLNQPQHF | TGTGCCAGTAGAAGGGACAGGGGTTTAAATCAGCCCCAGCATTTT
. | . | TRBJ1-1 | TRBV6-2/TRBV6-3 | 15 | CASSSGRRGNTEAFF | TGTGCCAGCAGTTCGGGCAGGCGGGGGAACACTGAAGCTTTCTTT
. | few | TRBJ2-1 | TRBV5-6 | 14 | CASSQGRPVDEQFF | TGTGCCAGCAGCCAGGGACGGCCAGTGGATGAGCAGTTCTTC
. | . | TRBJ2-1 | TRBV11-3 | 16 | CASSPGGAGVLNEQFF | TGTGCCAGCAGCCCAGGGGGAGCGGGGGTCTTGAATGAGCAGTTCTTC
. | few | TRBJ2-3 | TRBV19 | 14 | CATSGTRPADTQYF | TGTGCCACCTCCGGGACCCGTCCCGCAGATACGCAGTATTTT
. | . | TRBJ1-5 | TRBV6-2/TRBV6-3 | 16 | CASSWRRQDSNQPQHF | TGTGCCAGCAGTTGGCGCCGGCAGGATAGCAATCAGCCCCAGCATTTT
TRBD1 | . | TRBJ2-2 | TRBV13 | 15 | CASSWGQGGTGELFF | TGTGCCAGCAGCTGGGGACAGGGTGGCACCGGGGAGCTGTTTTTT
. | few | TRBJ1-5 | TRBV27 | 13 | CASSFKGNQPQHF | TGTGCCAGCAGTTTTAAGGGCAATCAGCCCCAGCATTTT
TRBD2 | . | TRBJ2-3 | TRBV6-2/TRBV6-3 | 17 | CASSYSNQRGGADTQYF | TGTGCCAGCAGTTACTCGAATCAGCGGGGGGGCGCAGATACGCAGTATTTT
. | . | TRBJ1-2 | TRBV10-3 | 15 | CATRAQGTLVYGYTF | TGTGCCACCCGCGCTCAGGGGACGCTTGTCTATGGCTACACCTTC
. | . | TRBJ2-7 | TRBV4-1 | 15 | CASSQDQGTGLEQYF | TGCGCCAGCAGCCAAGACCAGGGGACCGGTCTCGAGCAGTACTTC
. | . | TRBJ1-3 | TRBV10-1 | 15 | CASIGGRSSGNTIYF | TGCGCCAGCATCGGAGGGAGGAGCTCTGGAAACACCATATATTTT
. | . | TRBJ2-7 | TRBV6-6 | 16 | CASSYSEGGSSYEQYF | TGTGCCAGCAGTTACTCTGAGGGGGGGAGCTCCTACGAGCAGTACTTC
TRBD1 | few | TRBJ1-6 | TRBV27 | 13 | CASRGQGGSPLHF | TGTGCCAGCAGGGGACAGGGGGGTTCACCCCTCCACTTT
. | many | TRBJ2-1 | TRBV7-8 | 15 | CASSLTAGPLGEQFF | TGTGCCAGCAGCTTAACGGCAGGCCCCTTGGGGGAGCAGTTCTTC
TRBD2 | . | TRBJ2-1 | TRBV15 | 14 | CATEERGGHNEQFF | TGTGCCACCGAGGAGCGGGGGGGCCACAATGAGCAGTTCTTC
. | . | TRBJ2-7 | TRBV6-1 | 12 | CASSEAGNEQYF | TGTGCCAGCAGTGAAGCGGGCAACGAGCAGTACTTC
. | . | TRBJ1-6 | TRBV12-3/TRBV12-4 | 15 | CASSLFGHYNSPLHF | TGTGCCAGCAGTTTATTTGGGCACTATAATTCACCCCTCCACTTT
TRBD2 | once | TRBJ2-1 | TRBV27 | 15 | CASSIGGGGLNEQFF | TGTGCCAGCAGTATCGGCGGGGGGGGCCTCAATGAGCAGTTCTTC
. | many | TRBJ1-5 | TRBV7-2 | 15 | CASSLGGFIGEPQHF | TGTGCCAGCAGCTTAGGCGGTTTTATCGGGGAGCCCCAGCATTTT
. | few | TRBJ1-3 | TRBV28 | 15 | CASSLSGDAGNTIYF | TGTGCCAGCAGTTTATCGGGAGATGCTGGAAACACCATATATTTT
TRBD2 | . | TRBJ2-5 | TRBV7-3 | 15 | CASSLSGGAPETQYF | TGTGCCAGCAGCTTGAGCGGGGGGGCCCCAGAGACCCAGTACTTC
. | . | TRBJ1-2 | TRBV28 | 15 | CASSLRFDQGYGYTF | TGTGCCAGCAGTCTGAGATTCGATCAGGGCTATGGCTACACCTTC
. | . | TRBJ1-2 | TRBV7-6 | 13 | CASSLGGRWGCTF | TGTGCCAGCAGCTTAGGGGGGAGGTGGGGCTGCACCTTC
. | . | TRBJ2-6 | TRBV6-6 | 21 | CASSAQLRGSASPAGANVLTF | TGTGCCAGCAGTGCTCAACTCCGGGGCTCTGCTAGCCCTGCTGGGGCCAACGTCCTGACTTTC
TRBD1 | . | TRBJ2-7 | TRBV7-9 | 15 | CASSLNLGQGSEQYF | TGTGCCAGCAGCTTAAATTTAGGACAGGGGTCCGAGCAGTACTTC
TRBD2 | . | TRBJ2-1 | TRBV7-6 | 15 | CASSFRLAGIDEQFF | TGTGCCAGCAGCTTCCGACTAGCGGGGATCGATGAGCAGTTCTTC
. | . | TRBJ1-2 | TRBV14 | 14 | CASTLRHANYGYTF | TGTGCCAGCACCCTTCGCCACGCTAACTATGGCTACACCTTC
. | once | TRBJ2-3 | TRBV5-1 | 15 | CASSLEGTLSDTQYF | TGCGCCAGCAGCTTGGAAGGGACTCTCTCAGATACGCAGTATTTT
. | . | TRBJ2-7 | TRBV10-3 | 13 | CAISVAGENEQYF | TGTGCCATCAGTGTAGCCGGGGAGAACGAGCAGTACTTC
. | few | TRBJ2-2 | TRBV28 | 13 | CASRVTAPGELFF | TGTGCCAGCAGGGTTACAGCTCCCGGGGAGCTGTTTTTT
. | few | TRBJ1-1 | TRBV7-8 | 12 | CASSQWGTEAFF | TGTGCCAGCAGCCAATGGGGAACTGAAGCTTTCTTT
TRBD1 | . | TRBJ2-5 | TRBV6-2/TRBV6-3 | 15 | CVSSYGRTGGETQYF | TGTGTCAGCAGTTACGGTCGGACAGGGGGTGAGACCCAGTACTTC
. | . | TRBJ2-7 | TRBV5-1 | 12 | CASRTGDHEQYF | TGCGCCAGCAGGACTGGGGACCACGAGCAGTACTTC
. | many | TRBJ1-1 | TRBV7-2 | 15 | CASSLDLGATAEAFF | TGTGCCAGCAGCTTAGATCTGGGGGCTACGGCCGAAGCTTTCTTT
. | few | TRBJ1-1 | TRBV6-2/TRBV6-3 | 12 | CASSLRYAEAFF | TGTGCCAGCTCCCTTCGATACGCTGAAGCTTTCTTT
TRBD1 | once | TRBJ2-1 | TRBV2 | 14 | CASNNRGTGNEQFF | TGTGCCAGCAATAACAGGGGGACAGGTAATGAGCAGTTCTTC
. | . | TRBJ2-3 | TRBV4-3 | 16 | CASSQGVGGTSDTQYF | TGCGCCAGCAGCCAAGGGGTGGGGGGTACCTCAGATACGCAGTATTTT
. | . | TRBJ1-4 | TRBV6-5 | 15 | CASSAMEGVGEKLFF | TGTGCCAGCAGCGCAATGGAAGGAGTCGGGGAAAAACTGTTTTTT
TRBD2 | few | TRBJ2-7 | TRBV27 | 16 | CASSPGLAGESYEQYF | TGTGCCAGCAGTCCGGGGCTAGCGGGGGAATCCTACGAGCAGTACTTC
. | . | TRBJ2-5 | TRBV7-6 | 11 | CASSSSYDQYF | TGTGCCAGCAGCTCCTCTTATGACCAGTACTTC
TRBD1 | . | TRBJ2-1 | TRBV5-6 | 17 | CASSLEGDRGFNNEQFF | TGTGCCAGCAGCTTGGAAGGGGACAGGGGATTCAACAATGAGCAGTTCTTC
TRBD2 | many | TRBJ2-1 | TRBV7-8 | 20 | CASSLGGGLSDYLLNNEQFF | TGTGCCAGCAGTTTGGGGGGGGGACTCTCGGATTATCTATTAAACAATGAGCAGTTCTTC
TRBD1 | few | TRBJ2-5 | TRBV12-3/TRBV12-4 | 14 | CASKRDRIQETQYF | TGTGCCAGCAAAAGGGACAGAATTCAAGAGACCCAGTACTTC
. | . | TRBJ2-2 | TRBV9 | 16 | CASSGSLEMDSGELFF | TGTGCCAGCAGCGGAAGTCTCGAGATGGATTCCGGGGAGCTGTTTTTT
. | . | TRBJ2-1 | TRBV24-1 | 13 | CATSDLLASEQFF | TGTGCCACCAGTGATTTGCTGGCGTCTGAGCAGTTCTTC
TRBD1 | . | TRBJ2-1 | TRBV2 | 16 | CASRGQGAWFDNEQFF | TGTGCCAGCAGGGGACAGGGGGCCTGGTTTGACAATGAGCAGTTCTTC
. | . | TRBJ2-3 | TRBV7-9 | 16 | CVSSLAHREGADTQYF | TGTGTCAGCAGCTTAGCGCACAGGGAAGGGGCAGATACGCAGTATTTT
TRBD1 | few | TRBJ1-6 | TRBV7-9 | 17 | CASSLAKGQGTNSPLHF | TGTGCCAGCAGCTTAGCGAAGGGACAGGGGACGAATTCACCCCTCCACTTT
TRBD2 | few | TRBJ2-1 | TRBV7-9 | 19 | CASSLELTSGGPSYNEQFF | TGTGCCAGCAGCTTAGAATTGACTAGCGGGGGACCTTCCTACAATGAGCAGTTCTTC